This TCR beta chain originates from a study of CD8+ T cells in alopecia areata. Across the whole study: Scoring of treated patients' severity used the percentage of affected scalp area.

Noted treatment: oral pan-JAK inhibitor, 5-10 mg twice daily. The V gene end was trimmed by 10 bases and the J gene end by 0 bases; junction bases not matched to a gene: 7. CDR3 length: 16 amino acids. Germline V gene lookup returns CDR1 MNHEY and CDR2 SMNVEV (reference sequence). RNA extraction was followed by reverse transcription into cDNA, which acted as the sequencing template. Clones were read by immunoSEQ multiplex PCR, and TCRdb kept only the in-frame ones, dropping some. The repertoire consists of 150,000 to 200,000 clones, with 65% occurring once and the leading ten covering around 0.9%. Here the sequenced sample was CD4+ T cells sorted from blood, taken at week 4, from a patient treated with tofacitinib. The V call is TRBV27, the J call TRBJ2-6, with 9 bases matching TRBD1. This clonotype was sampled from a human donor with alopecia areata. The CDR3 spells CAIRTGAGSGANVLTF. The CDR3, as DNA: TGTGCCATTCGGACAGGGGCGGGCTCTGGGGCCAACGTCCTGACTTTC.